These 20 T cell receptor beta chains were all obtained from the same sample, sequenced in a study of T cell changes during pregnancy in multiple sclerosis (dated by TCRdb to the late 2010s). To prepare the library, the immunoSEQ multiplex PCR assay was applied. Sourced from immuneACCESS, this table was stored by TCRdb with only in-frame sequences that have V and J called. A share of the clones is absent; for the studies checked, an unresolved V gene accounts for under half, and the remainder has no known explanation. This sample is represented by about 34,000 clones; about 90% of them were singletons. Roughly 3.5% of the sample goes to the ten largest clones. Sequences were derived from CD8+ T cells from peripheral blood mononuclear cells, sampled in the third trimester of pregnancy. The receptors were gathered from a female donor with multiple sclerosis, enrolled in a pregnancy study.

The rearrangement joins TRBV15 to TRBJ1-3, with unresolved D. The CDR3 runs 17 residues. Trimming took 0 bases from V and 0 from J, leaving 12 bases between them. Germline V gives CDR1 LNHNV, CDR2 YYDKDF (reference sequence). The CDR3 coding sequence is TGTGCCACCAGCAGAGATCGAGGAGGTGGCTCTGGAAACACCATATATTTT. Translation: CATSRDRGGGSGNTIYF.

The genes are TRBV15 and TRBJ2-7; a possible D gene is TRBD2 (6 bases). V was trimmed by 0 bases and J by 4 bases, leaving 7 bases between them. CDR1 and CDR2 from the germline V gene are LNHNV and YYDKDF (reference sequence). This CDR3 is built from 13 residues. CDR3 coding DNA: TGTGCCACCAGCAGAGATCGGGAGTACGAGCAGTACTTC. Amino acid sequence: CATSRDREYEQYF. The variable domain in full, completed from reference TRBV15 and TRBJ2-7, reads DAMVIQNPRYQVTQFGKPVTLSCSQTLNHNVMYWYQQKSSQAPKLLFHYYDKDFNNEADTPDNFQSRRPNTSFCFLDIRSPGLGDTAMYLCATSRDREYEQYFGPGTRLTVT.

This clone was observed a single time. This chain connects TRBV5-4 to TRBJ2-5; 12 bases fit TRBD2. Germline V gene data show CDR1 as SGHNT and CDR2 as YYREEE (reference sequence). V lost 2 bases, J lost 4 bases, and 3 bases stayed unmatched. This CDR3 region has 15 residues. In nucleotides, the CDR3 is TGTGCCAGCAGCTTCGAACTAGCGGGGGGAGAGACCCAGTACTTC. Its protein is CASSFELAGGETQYF.

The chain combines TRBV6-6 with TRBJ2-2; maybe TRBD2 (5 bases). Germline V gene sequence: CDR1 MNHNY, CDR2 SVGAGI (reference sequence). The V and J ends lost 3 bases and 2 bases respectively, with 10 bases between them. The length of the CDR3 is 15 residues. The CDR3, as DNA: TGTGCCAGCAGTTATGCACTAGGAAACACCGGGGAGCTGTTTTTT. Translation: CASSYALGNTGELFF.

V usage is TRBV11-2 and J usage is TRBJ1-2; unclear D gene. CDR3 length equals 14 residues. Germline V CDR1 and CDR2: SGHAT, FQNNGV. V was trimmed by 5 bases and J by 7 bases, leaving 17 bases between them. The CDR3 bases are TGTGCCAGCAGCCCCTTGAGGGATTGGGGTGGCTACACCTTC. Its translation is CASSPLRDWGGYTF.

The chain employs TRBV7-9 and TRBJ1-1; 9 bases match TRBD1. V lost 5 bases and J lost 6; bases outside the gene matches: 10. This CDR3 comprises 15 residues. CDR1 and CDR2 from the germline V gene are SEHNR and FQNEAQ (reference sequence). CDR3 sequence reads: CASSNPTGGSPEAFF. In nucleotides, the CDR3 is TGTGCCAGCAGCAATCCCACAGGGGGCTCTCCTGAAGCTTTCTTT.

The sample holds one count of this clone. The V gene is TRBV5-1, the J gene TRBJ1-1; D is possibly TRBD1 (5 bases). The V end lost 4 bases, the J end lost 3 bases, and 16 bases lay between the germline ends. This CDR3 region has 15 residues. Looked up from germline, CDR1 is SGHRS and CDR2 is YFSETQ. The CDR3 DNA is TGCGCCAGCAGCCTTGGATGGGGCACCGACACTGAAGCTTTCTTT. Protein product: CASSLGWGTDTEAFF.

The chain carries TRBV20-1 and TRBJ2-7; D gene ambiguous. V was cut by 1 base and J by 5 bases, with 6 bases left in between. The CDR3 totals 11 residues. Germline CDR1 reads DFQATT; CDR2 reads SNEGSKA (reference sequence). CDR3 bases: TGCAGTGCTAGAGTAGAGGACGAGCAGTACTTC. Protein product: CSARVEDEQYF.

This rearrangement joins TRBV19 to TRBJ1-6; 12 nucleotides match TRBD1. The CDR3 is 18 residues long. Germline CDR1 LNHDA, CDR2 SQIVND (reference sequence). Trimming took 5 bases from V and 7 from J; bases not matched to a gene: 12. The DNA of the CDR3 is TGTGCCAGTAGTGCGGCCTCCGGGACAGGGGGCTGGAATTCACCCCTCCACTTT. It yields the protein CASSAASGTGGWNSPLHF.

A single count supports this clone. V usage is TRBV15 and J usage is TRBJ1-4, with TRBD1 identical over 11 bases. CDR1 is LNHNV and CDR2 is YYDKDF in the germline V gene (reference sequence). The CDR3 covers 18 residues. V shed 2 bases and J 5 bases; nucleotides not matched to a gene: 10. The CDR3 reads CATSRWVGTGGPNEKLFF. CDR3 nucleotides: TGTGCCACCAGCAGATGGGTCGGGACAGGGGGTCCAAATGAAAAACTGTTTTTT.

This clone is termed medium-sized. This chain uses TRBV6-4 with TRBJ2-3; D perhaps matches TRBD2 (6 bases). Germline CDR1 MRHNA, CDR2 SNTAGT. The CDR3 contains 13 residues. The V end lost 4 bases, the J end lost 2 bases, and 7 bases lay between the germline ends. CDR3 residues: CASSASDTDTQYF. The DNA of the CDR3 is TGTGCCAGCAGTGCTAGCGACACAGATACGCAGTATTTT.

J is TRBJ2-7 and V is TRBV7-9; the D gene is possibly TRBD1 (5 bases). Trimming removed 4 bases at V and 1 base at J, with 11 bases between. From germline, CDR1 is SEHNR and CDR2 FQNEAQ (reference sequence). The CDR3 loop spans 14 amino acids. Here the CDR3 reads CASSSIDRSYEQYF. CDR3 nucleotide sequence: TGTGCCAGCAGCTCAATCGACAGATCCTACGAGCAGTACTTC.

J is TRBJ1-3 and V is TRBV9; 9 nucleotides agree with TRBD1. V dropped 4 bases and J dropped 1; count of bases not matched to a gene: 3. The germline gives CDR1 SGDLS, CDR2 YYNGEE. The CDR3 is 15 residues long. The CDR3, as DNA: TGTGCCAGCAGCATACAGGGGGCTTCTGGAAACACCATATATTTT. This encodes CASSIQGASGNTIYF.

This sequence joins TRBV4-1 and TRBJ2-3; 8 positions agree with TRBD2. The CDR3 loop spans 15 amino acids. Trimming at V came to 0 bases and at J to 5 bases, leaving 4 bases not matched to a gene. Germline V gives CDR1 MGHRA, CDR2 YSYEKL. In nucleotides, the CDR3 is TGCGCCAGCAGCCAAGATACCGGGGGGGGAGATACGCAGTATTTT. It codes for CASSQDTGGGDTQYF.

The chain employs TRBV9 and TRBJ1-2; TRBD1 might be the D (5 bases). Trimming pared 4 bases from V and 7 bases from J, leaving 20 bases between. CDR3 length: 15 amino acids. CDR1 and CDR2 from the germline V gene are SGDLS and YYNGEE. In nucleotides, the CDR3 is TGTGCCAGCAGCTCACCCGGGGGGTCCAGGCTTGGCTACACCTTC. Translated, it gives CASSSPGGSRLGYTF.

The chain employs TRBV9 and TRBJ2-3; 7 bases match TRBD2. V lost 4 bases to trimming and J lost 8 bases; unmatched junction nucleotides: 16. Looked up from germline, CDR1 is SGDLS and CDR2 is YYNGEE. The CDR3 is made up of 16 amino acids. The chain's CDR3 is CASSSTSEAPMGTQYF. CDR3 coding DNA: TGTGCCAGCAGCTCTACTAGCGAGGCCCCCATGGGTACGCAGTATTTT.

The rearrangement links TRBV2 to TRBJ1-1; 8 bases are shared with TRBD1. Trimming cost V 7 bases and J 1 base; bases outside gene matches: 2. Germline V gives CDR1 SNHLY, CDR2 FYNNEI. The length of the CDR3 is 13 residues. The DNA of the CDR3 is TGTGCCAGCATTCAGGGGGCGAACACTGAAGCTTTCTTT. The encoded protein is CASIQGANTEAFF.

CDR3 DNA: TGTGCCAGCAGCGGACGGGGACAAGGCGGTAGGTACAATGAGCAGTTCTTC. Translated: CASSGRGQGGRYNEQFF. This chain links TRBV11-2 with TRBJ2-1; a possible D gene is TRBD1 (6 bases). The V end was cut by 5 bases, the J end by 4 bases, with 21 bases between. The CDR3 is 17 residues long. Germline CDR1 is SGHAT and CDR2 is FQNNGV.

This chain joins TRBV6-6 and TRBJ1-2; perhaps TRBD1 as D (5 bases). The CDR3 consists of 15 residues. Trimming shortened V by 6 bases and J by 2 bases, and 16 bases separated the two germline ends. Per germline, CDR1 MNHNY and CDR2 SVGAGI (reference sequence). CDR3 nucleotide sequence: TGTGCCAGCAGACACACGTCAGGGTTCAACTATGGCTACACCTTC. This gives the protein CASRHTSGFNYGYTF.

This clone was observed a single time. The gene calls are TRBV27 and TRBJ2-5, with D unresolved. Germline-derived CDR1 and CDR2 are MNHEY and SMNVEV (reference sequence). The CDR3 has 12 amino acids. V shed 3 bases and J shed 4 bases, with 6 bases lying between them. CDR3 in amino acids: CASSFSGETQYF. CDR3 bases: TGTGCCAGCAGTTTTTCCGGAGAGACCCAGTACTTC.